Following are 16 T cell receptor beta chains from one sample sequenced in a study of shared clonotypes between healthy human individuals. The method was immunoSEQ multiplex PCR; TCRdb's version includes in-frame clones alone and lacks a portion of them. This sample has some 2.3 million clones, with approximately 93% found just once. The sequenced sample consisted of naive CD4+ T cells from PBMCs. Described subset: CD45RA+ positively selected. The receptors here all came from a man between 18 and 29 years old in good health. Some clones in this sample may be carry-over from other donors' samples.

This sequence joins TRBV5-1 and TRBJ1-1, with D unclear. The V end lost 0 bases, the J end lost 3 bases, and 12 bases lay between the germline ends. The CDR3 runs to 15 residues. The germline V gene has CDR1 SGHRS and CDR2 YFSETQ. CDR3: CASSLEAGAYTEAFF. CDR3 coding DNA: TGCGCCAGCAGCTTGGAGGCTGGCGCGTACACTGAAGCTTTCTTT.

V and J are TRBV2 and TRBJ2-6; 10 nucleotides align to TRBD1. J was trimmed by 2 bases and V by 6 bases; bases with no gene match: 1. The CDR3 covers 15 residues. Germline V gives CDR1 SNHLY, CDR2 FYNNEI. The DNA for the CDR3 is TGTGCCAGCAGGGGACAGGGGACTGGGGCCAACGTCCTGACTTTC. Its protein is CASRGQGTGANVLTF.

J is TRBJ2-3 and V is TRBV7-9; TRBD2 matches 11 bases. Germline V gives CDR1 SEHNR, CDR2 FQNEAQ (reference sequence). This CDR3 is built from 16 residues. The V segment lost 5 bases and the J segment 2 bases; nucleotides outside the gene matches: 6. The CDR3 spells CASSRTTSGVTDTQYF. CDR3 nucleotides: TGTGCCAGCAGCCGCACGACTAGCGGGGTCACAGATACGCAGTATTTT. Drawing the rest from reference TRBV7-9 and TRBJ2-3, the complete variable domain is DTGVSQNPRHKITKRGQNVTFRCDPISEHNRLYWYRQTLGQGPEFLTYFQNEAQLEKSRLLSDRFSAERPKGSFSTLEIQRTEQGDSAMYLCASSRTTSGVTDTQYFGPGTRLTVL.

This chain uses TRBV19 with TRBJ2-5; D perhaps matches TRBD1 (6 bases). Trimming pared 5 bases from V and 5 bases from J, leaving 12 bases between. Germline CDR1 and CDR2: LNHDA and SQIVND (reference sequence). This CDR3 is 13 amino acids long. The CDR3 region has the DNA TGTGCCAGTAGTTTAGGGCAGGGGGAGACCCAGTACTTC. Encoded protein: CASSLGQGETQYF.

With respect to this clone: Other DNA variants within this sample encode the same CDR3. The chain uses TRBV9 and TRBJ2-5; TRBD2 agrees at 9 bases. After removal of 0 bases from V and 3 bases from J, the junction contained 0 bases not matched to a gene. CDR1 is SGDLS, CDR2 YYNGEE, per germline. The CDR3 spans 14 residues. CDR3 sequence reads: CASSVGLAEETQYF. The CDR3 DNA is TGTGCCAGCAGCGTAGGACTAGCGGAAGAGACCCAGTACTTC.

The chain uses TRBV5-1 and TRBJ2-3; 8 nucleotides line up with TRBD2. J gave up 4 bases and V 0 bases, and 7 bases lay outside the gene matches. The CDR3 is 16 residues long. The germline gives CDR1 SGHRS, CDR2 YFSETQ. In nucleotides, the CDR3 is TGCGCCAGCAGCTTGGGCTTCGGGAGGGCCTCAGATACGCAGTATTTT. Protein: CASSLGFGRASDTQYF.

This clone turned up a few times. The chain uses TRBV7-9 and TRBJ1-4; D remains ambiguous. The ends were cut back, 6 bases at V and 7 bases at J, with 12 bases in the middle. This CDR3 spans 13 amino acids. The germline CDR1 and CDR2 sequences are SEHNR and FQNEAQ (reference sequence). The CDR3 nucleotides read TGTGCCAGCAGGACTCAGGCGGTTGAAAAACTGTTTTTT. It specifies CASRTQAVEKLFF.

J is TRBJ2-5 and V is TRBV5-4; weak D call: TRBD2 (6 bases). Germline V gene lookup returns CDR1 SGHNT and CDR2 YYREEE (reference sequence). Trimming took off 5 bases at V and 2 bases at J, with 10 bases between the two ends. The CDR3 is 13 amino acids. In nucleotides, the CDR3 is TGTGCCAGCAGTACCGGGAGACAAGAGACCCAGTACTTC. Amino acids: CASSTGRQETQYF. Supplemented by reference TRBV5-4 and TRBJ2-5, the full variable domain reads ETGVTQSPTHLIKTRGQQVTLRCSSQSGHNTVSWYQQALGQGPQFIFQYYREEENGRGNFPPRFSGLQFPNYSSELNVNALELDDSALYLCASSTGRQETQYFGPGTRLLVL.

This chain joins TRBV10-1 and TRBJ2-3, with 8 bases that match TRBD2. The germline gives CDR1 WNHNN, CDR2 SYGVQD (reference sequence). Germline trimming cut 4 bases from V and 1 base from J; bases unmatched to any gene: 4. The CDR3 loop spans 15 amino acids. CDR3 residues: CASSGGGLGTDTQYF. For the CDR3, the DNA is TGCGCCAGCAGTGGCGGGGGGCTCGGCACAGATACGCAGTATTTT.

The gene calls are TRBV2 and TRBJ2-1, with TRBD2 matching 7 bases. After removal of 7 bases from V and 5 bases from J, the junction contained 8 bases not matched to a gene. CDR3 length equals 14 residues. Looked up from germline, CDR1 is SNHLY and CDR2 is FYNNEI. The DNA for the CDR3 is TGTGCCAGCAATGCAGCGGGACTCAACAATGAGCAGTTCTTC. Translated: CASNAAGLNNEQFF.

The chain carries TRBV23-1 and TRBJ2-7; 10 positions agree with TRBD1. Being an ORF, TRBV23-1 has a function that is uncertain. There are 15 residues in the CDR3. Trimming at V came to 0 bases and at J to 5 bases, leaving 4 bases not matched to a gene. This CDR3 reads CASSQSRDRGNEQYF. In DNA form, the CDR3 reads TGCGCCAGCAGTCAATCAAGGGACAGGGGTAACGAGCAGTACTTC.

Written as DNA, the CDR3 is TGTGCCTGGAGTGTACGGCGGCAGGGGTTGTCTGAAGCTTTCTTT. Encoded protein: CAWSVRRQGLSEAFF. The rearrangement joins TRBV30 to TRBJ1-1; tentatively, D is TRBD1 (6 bases). V was shortened by 0 bases and J by 6 bases, with 17 bases between the two germline ends. Germline CDR1 reads GTSNPN; CDR2 reads SVGIG (reference sequence). The length of the CDR3 is 15 residues.

This chain uses TRBV10-1 with TRBJ2-4, with TRBD2 identical over 8 bases. After removal of 4 bases from V and 1 base from J, the junction contained 0 bases not matched to a gene. Germline V lookup: CDR1 WNHNN, CDR2 SYGVQD (reference sequence). The CDR3 has 14 residues. The CDR3 sequence: CASSGGGAKNIQYF. The CDR3 DNA is TGCGCCAGCAGTGGCGGGGGGGCCAAAAACATTCAGTACTTC.

The sample holds one count of this clone. The CDR3 DNA is TGTGCCAGCAGTGATAGGGGACTAGCGGAAAACATTCAGTACTTC. This translates into CASSDRGLAENIQYF. The chain recombines TRBV2 with TRBJ2-4; 11 bases are shared with TRBD2. The CDR3 has 15 residues. V lost 3 bases to trimming and J lost 5 bases; unmatched junction nucleotides: 3. In germline, CDR1 is SNHLY, CDR2 FYNNEI.

In the case of this clone: Other DNA sequences in this sample translate to the same CDR3. This rearrangement joins TRBV18 to TRBJ2-5; a possible D gene is TRBD1 (6 bases). The CDR3 covers 14 residues. Germline CDR1 is KGHSH and CDR2 is LQKENI. Trimming removed 3 bases at V and 5 bases at J, with 13 bases between. CDR3 in DNA: TGTGCCAGCTCACCCACAGGGCGGAGGGAGACCCAGTACTTC. Protein: CASSPTGRRETQYF.

The gene calls are TRBV11-2 and TRBJ2-5; 9 bases agree with TRBD2. Germline V gene lookup returns CDR1 SGHAT and CDR2 FQNNGV. The CDR3 has 17 residues. J gave up 3 bases and V 7 bases, and 15 bases lay outside the gene matches. The CDR3 coding sequence is TGTGCCAGCACCCCGTTTCTGAATGGACTAGCGAAAGAGACCCAGTACTTC. Protein sequence: CASTPFLNGLAKETQYF.